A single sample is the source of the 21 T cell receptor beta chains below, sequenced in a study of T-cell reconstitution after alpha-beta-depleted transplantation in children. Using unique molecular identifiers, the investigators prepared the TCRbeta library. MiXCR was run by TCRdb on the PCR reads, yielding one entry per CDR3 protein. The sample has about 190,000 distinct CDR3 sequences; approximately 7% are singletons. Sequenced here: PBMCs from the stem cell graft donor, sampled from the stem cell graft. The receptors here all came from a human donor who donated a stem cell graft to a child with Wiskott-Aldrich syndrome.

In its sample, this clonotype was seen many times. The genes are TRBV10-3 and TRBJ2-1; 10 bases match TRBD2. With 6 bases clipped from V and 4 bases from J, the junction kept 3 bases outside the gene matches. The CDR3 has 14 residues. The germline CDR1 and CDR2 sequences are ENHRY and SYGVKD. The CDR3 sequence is CAISSGGAYNEQFF. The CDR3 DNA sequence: TGTGCCATCAGCAGCGGGGGGGCGTACAATGAGCAGTTCTTC.

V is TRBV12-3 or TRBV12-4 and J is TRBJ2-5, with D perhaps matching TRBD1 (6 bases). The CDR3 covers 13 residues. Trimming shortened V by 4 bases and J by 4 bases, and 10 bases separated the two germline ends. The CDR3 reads CASSSQGPETQYF. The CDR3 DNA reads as TGTGCCAGCAGTTCCCAGGGGCCAGAGACCCAGTACTTC.

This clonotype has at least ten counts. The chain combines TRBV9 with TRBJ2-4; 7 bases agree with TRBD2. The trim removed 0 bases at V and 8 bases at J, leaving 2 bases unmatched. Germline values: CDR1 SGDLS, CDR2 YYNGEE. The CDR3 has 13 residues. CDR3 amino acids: CASSVAGGDIQYF. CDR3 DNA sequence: TGTGCCAGCAGCGTAGCTGGGGGGGACATTCAGTACTTC.

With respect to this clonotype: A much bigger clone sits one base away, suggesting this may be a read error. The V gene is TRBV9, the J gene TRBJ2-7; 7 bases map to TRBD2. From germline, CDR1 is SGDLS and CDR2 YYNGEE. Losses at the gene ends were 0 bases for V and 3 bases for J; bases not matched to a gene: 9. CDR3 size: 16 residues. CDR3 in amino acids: CASSVGVASGIYEQYF. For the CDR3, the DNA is TGTGCCAGCAGCGTAGGTGTAGCTAGCGGCATCTACGAGCAGTACTTC.

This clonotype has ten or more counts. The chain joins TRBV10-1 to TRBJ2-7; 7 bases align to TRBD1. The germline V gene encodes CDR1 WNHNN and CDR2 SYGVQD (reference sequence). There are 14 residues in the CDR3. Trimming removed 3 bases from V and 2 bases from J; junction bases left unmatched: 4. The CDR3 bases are TGCGCCAGCAGTGACCGGGACAGTACCTACGAGCAGTACTTC. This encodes CASSDRDSTYEQYF.

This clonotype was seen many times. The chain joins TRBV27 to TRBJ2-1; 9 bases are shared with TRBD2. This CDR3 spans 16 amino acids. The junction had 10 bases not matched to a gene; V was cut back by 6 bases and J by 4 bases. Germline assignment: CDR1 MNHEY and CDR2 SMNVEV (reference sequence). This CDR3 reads CASSHSSGEEYNEQFF. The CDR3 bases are TGTGCCAGCAGCCACTCTAGCGGGGAGGAGTACAATGAGCAGTTCTTC.

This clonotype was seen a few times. The CDR3 sequence is CASTRDRGDYGYTF. The CDR3 nucleotides are TGTGCCAGCACCAGGGACAGGGGTGACTATGGCTACACCTTC. The rearrangement links TRBV11-2 to TRBJ1-2; 10 bases match TRBD1. V dropped 7 bases and J dropped 3; count of bases not matched to a gene: 5. Per germline, CDR1 SGHAT and CDR2 FQNNGV. The CDR3 runs to 14 residues.

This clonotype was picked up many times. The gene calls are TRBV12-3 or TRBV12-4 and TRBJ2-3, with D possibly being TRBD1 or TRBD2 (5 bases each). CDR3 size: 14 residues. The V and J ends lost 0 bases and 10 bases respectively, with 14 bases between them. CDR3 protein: CASSLANRVGAQYF. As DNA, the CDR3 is TGTGCCAGCAGTTTAGCGAATAGAGTGGGGGCGCAGTATTTT.

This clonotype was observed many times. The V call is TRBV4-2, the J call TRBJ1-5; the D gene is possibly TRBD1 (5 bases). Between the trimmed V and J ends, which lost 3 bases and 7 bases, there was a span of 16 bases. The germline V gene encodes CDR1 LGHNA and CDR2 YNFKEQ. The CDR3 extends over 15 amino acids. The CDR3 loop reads CASSHSLGVLQPQHF. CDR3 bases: TGTGCCAGCAGCCATTCCCTGGGGGTTCTCCAGCCCCAGCATTTT.

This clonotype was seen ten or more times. The DNA for the CDR3 is TGCGCCAGCAGCTTATCAGGGAGTGGGTCCTACGAGCAGTACTTC. Encoded protein: CASSLSGSGSYEQYF. The chain carries TRBV5-1 and TRBJ2-7; perhaps D is TRBD1 or TRBD2 (5 bases each). The CDR3 runs 15 residues. Germline V lookup: CDR1 SGHRS, CDR2 YFSETQ. V lost 2 bases and J lost 1, with 13 bases in between.

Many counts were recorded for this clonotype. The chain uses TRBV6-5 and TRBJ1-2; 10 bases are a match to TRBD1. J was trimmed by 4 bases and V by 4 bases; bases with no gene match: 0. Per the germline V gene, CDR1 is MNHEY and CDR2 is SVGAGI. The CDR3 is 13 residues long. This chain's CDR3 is CASSWTGGYGYTF. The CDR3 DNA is TGTGCCAGCAGTTGGACAGGGGGCTATGGCTACACCTTC.

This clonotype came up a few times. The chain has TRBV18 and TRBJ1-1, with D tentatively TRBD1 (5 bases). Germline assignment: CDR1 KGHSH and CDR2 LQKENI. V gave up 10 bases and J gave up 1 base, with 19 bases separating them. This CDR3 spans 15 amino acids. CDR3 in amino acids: CATSKQGLGNTEAFF. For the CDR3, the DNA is TGTGCCACCTCCAAGCAGGGTCTAGGGAACACTGAAGCTTTCTTT.

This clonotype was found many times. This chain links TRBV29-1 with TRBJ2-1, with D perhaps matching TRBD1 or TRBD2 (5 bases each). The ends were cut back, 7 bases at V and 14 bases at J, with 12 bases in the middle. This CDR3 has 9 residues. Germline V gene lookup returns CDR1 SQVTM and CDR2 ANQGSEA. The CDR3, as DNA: TGCAGCGCCGGGACCCCGGAGTTCTTC. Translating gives CSAGTPEFF.

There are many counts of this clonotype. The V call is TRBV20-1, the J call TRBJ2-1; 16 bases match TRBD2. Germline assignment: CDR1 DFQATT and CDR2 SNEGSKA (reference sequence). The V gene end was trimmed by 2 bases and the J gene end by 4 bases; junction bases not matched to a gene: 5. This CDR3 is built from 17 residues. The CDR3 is CSARHGTSGRGYNEQFF. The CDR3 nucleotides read TGCAGTGCTAGACATGGGACTAGCGGGAGGGGGTACAATGAGCAGTTCTTC.

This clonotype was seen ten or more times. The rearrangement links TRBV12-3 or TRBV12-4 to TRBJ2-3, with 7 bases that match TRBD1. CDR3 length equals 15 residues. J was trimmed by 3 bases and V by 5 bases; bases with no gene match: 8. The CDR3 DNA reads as TGTGCCAGCAGTCCCGGGACAGCCTTGACAGATACGCAGTATTTT. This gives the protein CASSPGTALTDTQYF.

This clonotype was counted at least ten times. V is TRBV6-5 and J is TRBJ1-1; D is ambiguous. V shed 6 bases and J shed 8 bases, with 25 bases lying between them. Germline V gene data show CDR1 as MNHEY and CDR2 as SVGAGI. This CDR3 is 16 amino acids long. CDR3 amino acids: CASRPFDPRPLGEAFF. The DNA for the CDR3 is TGTGCCAGCAGGCCGTTTGATCCACGTCCGCTAGGCGAAGCTTTCTTT.

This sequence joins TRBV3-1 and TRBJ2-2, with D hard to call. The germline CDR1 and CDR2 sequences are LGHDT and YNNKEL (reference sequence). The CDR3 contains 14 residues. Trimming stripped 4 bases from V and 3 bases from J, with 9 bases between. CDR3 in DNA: TGTGCCAGCAGCCCCGGACCTTACACCGGGGAGCTGTTTTTT. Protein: CASSPGPYTGELFF.

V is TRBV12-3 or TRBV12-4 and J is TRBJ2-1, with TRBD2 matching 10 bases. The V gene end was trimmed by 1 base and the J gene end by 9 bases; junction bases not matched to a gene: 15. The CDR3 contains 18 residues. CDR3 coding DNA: TGTGCCAGCAGTTTAGTTTCAGAGCGGGAGGGTCCAAGCCTTGAGCAGTTCTTC. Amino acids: CASSLVSEREGPSLEQFF.

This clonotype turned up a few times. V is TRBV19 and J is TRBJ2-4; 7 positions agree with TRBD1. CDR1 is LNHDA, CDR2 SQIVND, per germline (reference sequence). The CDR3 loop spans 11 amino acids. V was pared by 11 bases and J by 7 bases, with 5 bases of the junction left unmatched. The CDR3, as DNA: TGTGCCGTATCACAGGGGAACATTCAGTACTTC. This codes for CAVSQGNIQYF.

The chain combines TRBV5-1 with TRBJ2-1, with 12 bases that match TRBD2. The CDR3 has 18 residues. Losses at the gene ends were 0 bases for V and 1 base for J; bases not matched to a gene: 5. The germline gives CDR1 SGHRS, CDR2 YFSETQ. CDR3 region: CASSLGLAGVLSYNEQFF. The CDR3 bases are TGCGCCAGCAGCTTGGGACTAGCGGGAGTTCTGTCCTACAATGAGCAGTTCTTC.

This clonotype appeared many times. The CDR3 region is CSLSQVSGNGAEQYF. As DNA, the CDR3 is TGCAGTCTATCCCAAGTCTCAGGGAACGGAGCCGAGCAGTACTTC. The chain uses TRBV20-1 and TRBJ2-7, with D tentatively TRBD1 (5 bases). Trimming took off 8 bases at V and 6 bases at J, with 26 bases between the two ends. This CDR3 region has 15 residues. Looked up from germline, CDR1 is DFQATT and CDR2 is SNEGSKA (reference sequence).